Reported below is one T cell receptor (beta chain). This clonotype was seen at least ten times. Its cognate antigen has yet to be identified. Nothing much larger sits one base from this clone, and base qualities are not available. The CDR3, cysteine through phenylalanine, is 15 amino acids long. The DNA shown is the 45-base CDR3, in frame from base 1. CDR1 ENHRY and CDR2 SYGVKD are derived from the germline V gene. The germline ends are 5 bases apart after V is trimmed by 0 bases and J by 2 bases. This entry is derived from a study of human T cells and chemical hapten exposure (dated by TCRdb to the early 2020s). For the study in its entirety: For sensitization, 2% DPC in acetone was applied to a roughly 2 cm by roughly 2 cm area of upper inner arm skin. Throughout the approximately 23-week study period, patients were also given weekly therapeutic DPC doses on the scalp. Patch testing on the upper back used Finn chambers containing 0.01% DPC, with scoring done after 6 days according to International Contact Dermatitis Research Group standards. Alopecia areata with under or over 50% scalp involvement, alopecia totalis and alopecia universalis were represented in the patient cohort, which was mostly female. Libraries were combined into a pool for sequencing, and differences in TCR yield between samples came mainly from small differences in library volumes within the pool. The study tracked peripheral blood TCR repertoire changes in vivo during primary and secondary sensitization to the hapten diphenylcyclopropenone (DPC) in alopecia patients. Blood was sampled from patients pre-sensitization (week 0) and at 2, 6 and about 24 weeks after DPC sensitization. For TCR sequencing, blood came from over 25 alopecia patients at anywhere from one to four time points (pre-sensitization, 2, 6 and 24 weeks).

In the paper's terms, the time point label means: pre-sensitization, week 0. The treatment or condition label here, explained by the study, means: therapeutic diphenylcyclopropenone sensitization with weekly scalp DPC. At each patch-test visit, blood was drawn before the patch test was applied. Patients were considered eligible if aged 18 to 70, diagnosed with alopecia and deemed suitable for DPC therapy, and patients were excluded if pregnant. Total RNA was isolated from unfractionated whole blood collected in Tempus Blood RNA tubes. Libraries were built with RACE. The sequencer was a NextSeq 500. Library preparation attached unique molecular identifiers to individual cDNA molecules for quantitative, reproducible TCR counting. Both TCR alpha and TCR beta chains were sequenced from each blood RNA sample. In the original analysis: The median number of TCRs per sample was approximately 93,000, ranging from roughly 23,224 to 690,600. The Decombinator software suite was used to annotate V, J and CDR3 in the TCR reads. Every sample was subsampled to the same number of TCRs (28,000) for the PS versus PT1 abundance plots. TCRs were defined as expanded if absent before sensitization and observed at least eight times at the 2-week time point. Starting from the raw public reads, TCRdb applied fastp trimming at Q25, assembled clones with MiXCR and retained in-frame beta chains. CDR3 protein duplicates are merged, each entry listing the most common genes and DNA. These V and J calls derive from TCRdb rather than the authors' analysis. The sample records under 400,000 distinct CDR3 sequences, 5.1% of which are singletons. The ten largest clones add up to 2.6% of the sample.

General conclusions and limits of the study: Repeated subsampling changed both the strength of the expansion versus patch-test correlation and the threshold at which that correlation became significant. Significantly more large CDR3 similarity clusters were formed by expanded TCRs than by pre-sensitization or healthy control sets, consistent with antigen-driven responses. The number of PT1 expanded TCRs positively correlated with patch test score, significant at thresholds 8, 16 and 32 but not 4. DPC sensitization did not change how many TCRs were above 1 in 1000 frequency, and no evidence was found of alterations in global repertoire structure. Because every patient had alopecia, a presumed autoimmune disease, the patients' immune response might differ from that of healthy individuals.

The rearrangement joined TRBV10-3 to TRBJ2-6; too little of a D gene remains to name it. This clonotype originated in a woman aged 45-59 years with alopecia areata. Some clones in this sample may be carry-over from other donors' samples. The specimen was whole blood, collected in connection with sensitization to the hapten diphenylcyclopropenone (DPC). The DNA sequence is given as TGTGCCATCAGTGAGTCAGGGACTGGGGCCAACGTCCTGACTTTC. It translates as CAISESGTGANVLTF.